Listed here are 29 T cell receptor beta chains from one sample, sequenced in a study of cytomegalovirus exposure and HLA in healthy donors listed by TCRdb under 2017. Receptor libraries were prepared by the immunoSEQ multiplex PCR assay. Sourced from immuneACCESS, this table was stored by TCRdb with only in-frame sequences that have V and J called. A share of the clones is absent; for the studies checked, an unresolved V gene accounts for under half, and the remainder has no known explanation. The sample table shows about 50,000 clones, and around 90% are seen once. The ten largest clonotypes hold 0.9% to 1.4% of the sample. The specimen sequenced was PBMCs. The receptors originated from a man between 18 and 35 years old in good health and CMV-seronegative.

This clone showed up just once. CDR3 nucleotide sequence: TGTGCCAGCAGTGTGGAGGGAATCTCCTACGAGCAGTACTTC. It encodes CASSVEGISYEQYF. The genes are TRBV2 and TRBJ2-7, with D maybe TRBD2 (6 bases). The germline V gene has CDR1 SNHLY and CDR2 FYNNEI. CDR3 length equals 14 residues. Trimming shortened V by 4 bases and J by 0 bases, and 10 bases separated the two germline ends.

The gene calls are TRBV10-3 and TRBJ2-1, with 9 bases aligning to TRBD2. Germline V gene data show CDR1 as ENHRY and CDR2 as SYGVKD. CDR3 length equals 15 residues. V gave up 2 bases and J gave up 7 bases; unmatched junction bases: 6. The CDR3: CAISERLAEPNEQFF. The DNA for the CDR3 is TGTGCCATCAGTGAGAGACTAGCGGAGCCAAATGAGCAGTTCTTC.

The chain uses TRBV9 and TRBJ2-5, with 10 bases matching TRBD1. This CDR3 is 14 amino acids long. The germline gives CDR1 SGDLS, CDR2 YYNGEE. The ends lost 3 bases at V and 4 bases at J; junction bases unmatched: 3. This chain's CDR3 is CASSAGTGVETQYF. The DNA for the CDR3 is TGTGCCAGCAGCGCCGGGACAGGGGTAGAGACCCAGTACTTC.

V gene TRBV6-4 combines with J gene TRBJ2-1; TRBD2 matches 7 bases. Germline CDR1 reads MRHNA; CDR2 reads SNTAGT. V shed 1 base and J 7 bases; nucleotides not matched to a gene: 10. The CDR3 totals 16 residues. Written as DNA, the CDR3 is TGTGCCAGCAGTGACTTTCGCGGGAGAGGGAGGAATGAGCAGTTCTTC. Amino acids: CASSDFRGRGRNEQFF.

The rearrangement joins TRBV15 to TRBJ2-3, with TRBD2 as a possible D gene (5 bases). This CDR3 is built from 14 residues. Between the trimmed V and J ends, which lost 5 bases and 3 bases, there was a span of 12 bases. Germline V gene data show CDR1 as LNHNV and CDR2 as YYDKDF (reference sequence). CDR3 sequence reads: CATSGGRGTDTQYF. The CDR3 bases are TGTGCCACCAGCGGTGGTCGGGGTACAGATACGCAGTATTTT.

The J gene is TRBJ2-7, the V gene TRBV5-6; 7 bases align to TRBD1. CDR1 SGHDT and CDR2 YYEEEE come from the germline V gene. The trim removed 4 bases at V and 5 bases at J, leaving 9 bases unmatched. This CDR3 has 14 residues. CDR3 nucleotide sequence: TGTGCCAGCAGCGCTGGGACAGCAACCCACGAGCAGTACTTC. This encodes CASSAGTATHEQYF. The full variable domain, completed using reference TRBV5-6 and TRBJ2-7, is DAGVTQSPTHLIKTRGQQVTLRCSPKSGHDTVSWYQQALGQGPQFIFQYYEEEERQRGNFPDRFSGHQFPNYSSELNVNALLLGDSALYLCASSAGTATHEQYFGPGTRLTVT.

The chain is built from TRBV15 and TRBJ1-3, with a weak D call TRBD1 (6 bases). The CDR3 consists of 14 residues. Germline V gives CDR1 LNHNV, CDR2 YYDKDF (reference sequence). V was shortened by 3 bases and J by 2 bases, with 8 bases between the two germline ends. The CDR3 DNA is TGTGCCACCAGCAGCACAGGGCCTGGAAACACCATATATTTT. Its protein product is CATSSTGPGNTIYF.

The chain links TRBV28 to TRBJ2-7, with D possibly being TRBD1 (6 bases). The CDR3 spans 13 residues. V was cut by 6 bases and J by 6 bases, with 15 bases left in between. CDR1 is MDHEN, CDR2 SYDVKM, per germline. The CDR3 loop reads CASSQLQGFEQYF. DNA for the CDR3: TGTGCCAGCAGCCAACTACAGGGCTTCGAGCAGTACTTC.

V and J are TRBV5-1 and TRBJ2-3; TRBD2 matches 11 bases. Germline V lookup: CDR1 SGHRS, CDR2 YFSETQ. The CDR3 consists of 16 residues. Trimming at V came to 0 bases and at J to 5 bases, leaving 5 bases not matched to a gene. CDR3 coding DNA: TGCGCCAGCAGCTTGGGTGCTAGCGGGAGGTTAGATACGCAGTATTTT. It translates to CASSLGASGRLDTQYF.

The V and J genes are TRBV4-3 and TRBJ2-1, with D maybe TRBD2 (6 bases). Trimming removed 1 base from V and 0 bases from J, with 22 bases in between. Germline V lookup: CDR1 LGHNA, CDR2 YSLEER. CDR3 size: 20 residues. CDR3 bases: TGCGCCAGCAGCCAAGGGTGGAGGACTACTCCGACGAGCTCCTACAATGAGCAGTTCTTC. It translates to CASSQGWRTTPTSSYNEQFF.

This clone showed up just once. The chain carries TRBV4-3 and TRBJ1-4; 7 bases align to TRBD1. The length of the CDR3 is 16 residues. Per germline, CDR1 LGHNA and CDR2 YSLEER. V was clipped by 2 bases and J by 5 bases; unmatched bases: 8. The CDR3 sequence: CASSQSAPGGNEKLFF. The CDR3 bases are TGCGCCAGCAGCCAATCCGCGCCAGGGGGAAATGAAAAACTGTTTTTT.

J is TRBJ2-4 and V is TRBV7-9; TRBD1 aligns across 7 bases. This CDR3 comprises 13 residues. V lost 4 bases, J lost 9 bases, and 6 bases stayed unmatched. Germline lookup yields CDR1 SEHNR and CDR2 FQNEAQ (reference sequence). The CDR3 sequence is CASSSQGVGIQYF. In DNA form, the CDR3 reads TGTGCCAGCAGCTCCCAGGGGGTCGGCATTCAGTACTTC. Complete variable domain (other parts from reference TRBV7-9 and TRBJ2-4): DTGVSQNPRHKITKRGQNVTFRCDPISEHNRLYWYRQTLGQGPEFLTYFQNEAQLEKSRLLSDRFSAERPKGSFSTLEIQRTEQGDSAMYLCASSSQGVGIQYFGAGTRLSVL.

The chain combines TRBV9 with TRBJ2-1, with TRBD2 identical over 7 bases. The CDR3 runs 15 residues. V lost 0 bases to trimming and J lost 8 bases; unmatched junction nucleotides: 8. Looked up from germline, CDR1 is SGDLS and CDR2 is YYNGEE. The CDR3 here is CASSVETAGVYEQFF. CDR3 DNA: TGTGCCAGCAGCGTAGAAACGGCGGGAGTGTATGAGCAGTTCTTC.

A single count supports this clone. This chain links TRBV28 with TRBJ1-2; TRBD1 aligns across 12 bases. This CDR3 is 16 amino acids long. Germline-derived CDR1 and CDR2 are MDHEN and SYDVKM. Germline trimming cut 5 bases from V and 8 bases from J; bases unmatched to any gene: 12. The CDR3 loop is CASSMSGTGGSEGYTF. DNA for the CDR3: TGTGCCAGCAGTATGTCCGGGACAGGGGGCTCGGAGGGCTACACCTTC.

V is TRBV4-2 and J is TRBJ1-1; D perhaps matches TRBD1 (5 bases). CDR1 LGHNA and CDR2 YNFKEQ come from the germline V gene. The CDR3 length is 15 residues. Trimming pared 4 bases from V and 2 bases from J, leaving 14 bases between. Written as DNA, the CDR3 is TGTGCCAGCAGCCCTACTGGCGGGGGAAACACTGAAGCTTTCTTT. It codes for CASSPTGGGNTEAFF.

The genes are TRBV28 and TRBJ1-2, with 7 nucleotides matching TRBD1. V shed 8 bases and J 2 bases; nucleotides not matched to a gene: 5. Germline values: CDR1 MDHEN, CDR2 SYDVKM. The CDR3 has 13 amino acids. The CDR3 bases are TGTGCCAGCCTTTCACAGGGGAACTATGGCTACACCTTC. This sequence encodes CASLSQGNYGYTF.

The V call is TRBV5-4, the J call TRBJ2-5; TRBD2 matches 8 bases. V was clipped by 7 bases and J by 1 base; unmatched bases: 0. The CDR3 spans 12 residues. Germline-derived CDR1 and CDR2 are SGHNT and YYREEE (reference sequence). The CDR3 DNA reads TGTGCCAGCGGGACTAGCCAAGAGACCCAGTACTTC. Translated: CASGTSQETQYF.

V and J are TRBV4-3 and TRBJ1-4; TRBD1 matches 8 bases. The CDR3 extends over 16 amino acids. Germline V gives CDR1 LGHNA, CDR2 YSLEER. The J segment lost 5 bases and the V segment lost 4 bases, leaving 9 bases of the junction unmatched. CDR3 protein: CASSLDGQGLNEKLFF. For the CDR3, the DNA is TGCGCCAGCAGCCTCGACGGACAGGGACTAAATGAAAAACTGTTTTTT.

The V gene is TRBV7-2, the J gene TRBJ2-3, with 11 bases matching TRBD2. Germline assignment: CDR1 SGHTA and CDR2 FQGNSA. The CDR3 contains 16 residues. V lost 5 bases to trimming and J lost 3 bases; unmatched junction nucleotides: 7. Here the CDR3 reads CASSPSGLAATDTQYF. DNA of the CDR3: TGTGCCAGCAGCCCATCGGGACTAGCGGCTACAGATACGCAGTATTTT.

The genes are TRBV2 and TRBJ2-2; 8 nucleotides line up with TRBD2. The CDR3 spans 15 residues. Germline CDR1 and CDR2: SNHLY and FYNNEI. Trimming cost V 4 bases and J 4 bases; bases outside gene matches: 5. CDR3 DNA sequence: TGTGCCAGCAGTGTTAGACGGGAGGGCACCGGGGAGCTGTTTTTT. Amino acid sequence: CASSVRREGTGELFF. The full variable domain, rest sourced from reference TRBV2 and TRBJ2-2, is EPEVTQTPSHQVTQMGQEVILRCVPISNHLYFYWYRQILGQKVEFLVSFYNNEISEKSEIFDDQFSVERPDGSNFTLKIRSTKLEDSAMYFCASSVRREGTGELFFGEGSRLTVL.

The V and J genes are TRBV4-3 and TRBJ2-1; D is uncertain. The CDR3 length is 13 residues. Germline CDR1 and CDR2: LGHNA and YSLEER. Trimming stripped 5 bases from V and 15 bases from J, with 20 bases between. This CDR3 is CASSAVVGYSTFF. DNA for the CDR3: TGCGCCAGCAGCGCGGTCGTCGGTTATTCAACGTTCTTC.

This CDR3 is CASSLAWQSNYGYTF. CDR3 DNA sequence: TGTGCCAGCAGCTTAGCATGGCAGTCCAACTATGGCTACACCTTC. J is TRBJ1-2 and V is TRBV7-2, with D hard to call. The germline V gene encodes CDR1 SGHTA and CDR2 FQGNSA. This CDR3 is 15 amino acids long. V was shortened by 0 bases and J by 2 bases, with 10 bases between the two germline ends.

V and J are TRBV19 and TRBJ2-3, with 13 positions matching TRBD2. V lost 8 bases to trimming and J lost 2 bases; unmatched junction nucleotides: 10. The CDR3 has 17 residues. Germline V gene lookup returns CDR1 LNHDA and CDR2 SQIVND (reference sequence). CDR3 sequence reads: CASSSGTSGAHTDTQYF. CDR3 sequence (DNA): TGTGCCAGTTCCTCCGGGACTAGCGGGGCACACACAGATACGCAGTATTTT.

This clone was detected once. This chain joins TRBV6-6 and TRBJ1-1, with unresolved D. Germline V CDR1 and CDR2: MNHNY, SVGAGI (reference sequence). V dropped 5 bases and J dropped 5 bases, with 12 bases sitting between them. This CDR3 has 13 amino acids. The CDR3 loop reads CASSQPLTTEAFF. The CDR3 region has the DNA TGTGCCAGCAGTCAACCGCTAACGACTGAAGCTTTCTTT.

This clone was found once. This chain joins TRBV5-1 and TRBJ2-1; 13 nucleotides line up with TRBD2. The V gene end was trimmed by 0 bases and the J gene end by 0 bases; junction bases not matched to a gene: 0. CDR3 length equals 17 residues. Germline CDR1 SGHRS, CDR2 YFSETQ. The CDR3 sequence is CASSLGTSGSSYNEQFF. The CDR3 DNA is TGCGCCAGCAGCTTGGGGACTAGCGGGAGCTCCTACAATGAGCAGTTCTTC.

The rearrangement uses TRBV19 and TRBJ1-1; no clear D gene. V lost 0 bases and J 11 bases, leaving 16 bases between the germline ends. Germline CDR1 is LNHDA and CDR2 is SQIVND (reference sequence). This CDR3 has 14 residues. The CDR3 is CASSIDRGSPPAFF. The CDR3 coding sequence is TGTGCCAGTAGTATAGATCGTGGCAGTCCCCCGGCTTTCTTT.

This clone came up a few times. The chain carries TRBV10-1 and TRBJ2-3; possibly TRBD2 for D (6 bases). V shed 6 bases and J shed 2 bases, with 15 bases lying between them. Looked up from germline, CDR1 is WNHNN and CDR2 is SYGVQD (reference sequence). The CDR3 is 15 residues long. CDR3 coding DNA: TGCGCCAGCAGCCCACGGGACTCATACACAGATACGCAGTATTTT. Protein: CASSPRDSYTDTQYF.

The CDR3 region is CASSLPGTGVKIREQYF. DNA of the CDR3: TGTGCCAGCAGTTTACCAGGGACAGGGGTTAAAATTCGGGAGCAGTACTTC. The genes are TRBV28 and TRBJ2-7; 10 positions match TRBD1. This CDR3 has 17 residues. Germline loops: CDR1 MDHEN, CDR2 SYDVKM. Trimming at V came to 2 bases and at J to 7 bases, leaving 14 bases not matched to a gene.

The chain combines TRBV6-6 with TRBJ2-7; 12 bases line up with TRBD2. Germline loops: CDR1 MNHNY, CDR2 SVGAGI (reference sequence). V was pared by 4 bases and J by 5 bases, with 9 bases of the junction left unmatched. There are 16 residues in the CDR3. CDR3 nucleotide sequence: TGTGCCAGCAGTTCCGCCATGACTAGCGGGAGTCACGAGCAGTACTTC. Translating gives CASSSAMTSGSHEQYF.